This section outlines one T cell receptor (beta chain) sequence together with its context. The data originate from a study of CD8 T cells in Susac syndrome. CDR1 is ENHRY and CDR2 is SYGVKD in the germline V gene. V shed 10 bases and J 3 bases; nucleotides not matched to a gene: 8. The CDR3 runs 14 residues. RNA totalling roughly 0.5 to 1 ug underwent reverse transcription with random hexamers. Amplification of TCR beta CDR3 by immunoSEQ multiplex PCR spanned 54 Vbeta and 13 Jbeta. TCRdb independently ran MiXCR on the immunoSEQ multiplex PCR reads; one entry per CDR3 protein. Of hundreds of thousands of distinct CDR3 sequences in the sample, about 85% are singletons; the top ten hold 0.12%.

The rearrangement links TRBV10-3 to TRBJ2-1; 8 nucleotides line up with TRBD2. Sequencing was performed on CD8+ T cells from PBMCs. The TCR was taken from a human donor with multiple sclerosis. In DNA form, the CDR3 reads TGTGCCACGGAACGGGAGGGGTACTACAATGAGCAGTTCTTC. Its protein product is CATEREGYYNEQFF.